This passage covers 5 T cell receptor beta chains from one sample sequenced in a study of blood T cells in healthy people across ages. A J-beta primer mix and a sample-barcoded 5' primer were used in a second PCR of roughly 6 to 12 cycles. TCRdb independently ran MiXCR on the 5' RACE reads; one entry per CDR3 protein. Here the sample spans roughly 2 million distinct CDR3 sequences, around 48% being singletons. Material for sequencing was blood. Receptor source: a middle-aged woman in good health.

This chain uses TRBV29-1 with TRBJ1-1; D remains unclear. The germline V and J ends were trimmed by 4 bases and 1 base, with 7 bases remaining between them. The CDR3 is 12 amino acids. CDR1 and CDR2 from the germline V gene are SQVTM and ANQGSEA. In DNA form, the CDR3 reads TGCAGCGTTGCCCCAGGGAACACTGAAGCTTTCTTT. It encodes CSVAPGNTEAFF.

There are a few counts of this clonotype. The chain is built from TRBV27 and TRBJ1-4, with D perhaps matching TRBD1 (5 bases). V shed 8 bases and J shed 3 bases, with 13 bases lying between them. The CDR3 totals 14 residues. The V gene's germline CDR1 is MNHEY and CDR2 SMNVEV (reference sequence). This CDR3 reads CASSWGGSNEKLFF. The CDR3, as DNA: TGTGCCAGCTCTTGGGGGGGTTCTAATGAAAAACTGTTTTTT. The variable domain in full, completed from reference TRBV27 and TRBJ1-4, reads EAQVTQNPRYLITVTGKKLTVTCSQNMNHEYMSWYRQDPGLGLRQIYYSMNVEVTDKGDVPEGYKVSRKEKRNFPLILESPSPNQTSLYFCASSWGGSNEKLFFGSGTQLSVL.

This clonotype was observed a few times. The rearrangement joins TRBV20-1 to TRBJ1-6, with 9 bases lining up with TRBD1. The CDR3 spans 14 residues. The V gene end was trimmed by 6 bases and the J gene end by 9 bases; junction bases not matched to a gene: 9. Germline V gene data show CDR1 as DFQATT and CDR2 as SNEGSKA (reference sequence). The CDR3: CSAREGTGSSPLHF. CDR3 coding DNA: TGCAGTGCGCGAGAAGGGACAGGGAGTTCACCCCTCCACTTT.

V usage is TRBV5-1 and J usage is TRBJ2-5; 8 bases map to TRBD1. The ends lost 3 bases at V and 2 bases at J; junction bases unmatched: 6. The germline gives CDR1 SGHRS, CDR2 YFSETQ. The CDR3 extends over 15 amino acids. The DNA of the CDR3 is TGCGCCAGCAGCTGGGGGGACAGGCAGCAAGAGACCCAGTACTTC. It translates to CASSWGDRQQETQYF.

This clonotype has more than one count but fewer than ten. This sequence joins TRBV20-1 and TRBJ2-3; no definite D call. Germline V gene lookup returns CDR1 DFQATT and CDR2 SNEGSKA (reference sequence). Trimming shortened V by 3 bases and J by 3 bases, and 13 bases separated the two germline ends. The CDR3 loop spans 14 amino acids. This chain's CDR3 is CSASGRTFTDTQYF. Here the CDR3 DNA reads TGCAGTGCTAGTGGCAGGACCTTTACAGATACGCAGTATTTT.